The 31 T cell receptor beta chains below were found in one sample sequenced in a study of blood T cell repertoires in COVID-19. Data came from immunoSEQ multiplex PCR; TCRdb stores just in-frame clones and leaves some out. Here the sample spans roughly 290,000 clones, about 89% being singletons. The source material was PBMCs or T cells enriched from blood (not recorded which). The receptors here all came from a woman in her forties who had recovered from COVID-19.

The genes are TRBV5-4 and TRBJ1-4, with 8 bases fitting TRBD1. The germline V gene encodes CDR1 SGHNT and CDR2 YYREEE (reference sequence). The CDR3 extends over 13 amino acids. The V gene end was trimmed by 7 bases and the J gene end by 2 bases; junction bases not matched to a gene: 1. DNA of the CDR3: TGTGCCAGCGGGGACAGGACTAATGAAAAACTGTTTTTT. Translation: CASGDRTNEKLFF.

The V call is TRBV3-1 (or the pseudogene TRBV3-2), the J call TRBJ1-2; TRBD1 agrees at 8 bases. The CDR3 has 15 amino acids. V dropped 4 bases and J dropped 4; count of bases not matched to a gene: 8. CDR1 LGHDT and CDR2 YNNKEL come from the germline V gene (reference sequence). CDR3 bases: TGTGCCAGCAGCCTTTTAGGACAGGGAAGCTATGGCTACACCTTC. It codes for CASSLLGQGSYGYTF.

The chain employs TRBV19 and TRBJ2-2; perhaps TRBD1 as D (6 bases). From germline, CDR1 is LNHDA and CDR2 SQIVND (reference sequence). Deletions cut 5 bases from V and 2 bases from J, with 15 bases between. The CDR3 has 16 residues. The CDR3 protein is CASSLRGRGNTGELFF. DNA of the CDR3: TGTGCCAGTAGTCTTCGGGGCAGGGGAAACACCGGGGAGCTGTTTTTT.

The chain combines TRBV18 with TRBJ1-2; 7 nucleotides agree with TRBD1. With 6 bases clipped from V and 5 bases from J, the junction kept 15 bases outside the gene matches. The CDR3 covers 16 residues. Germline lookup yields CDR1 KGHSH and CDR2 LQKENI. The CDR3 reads CASSRNTGTEYYGYTF. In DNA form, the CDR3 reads TGTGCCAGCTCTCGAAACACCGGGACAGAATATTATGGCTACACCTTC.

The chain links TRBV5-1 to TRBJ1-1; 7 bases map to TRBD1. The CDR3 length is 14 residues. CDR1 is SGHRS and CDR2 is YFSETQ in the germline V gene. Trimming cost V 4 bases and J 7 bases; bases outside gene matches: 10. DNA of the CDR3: TGCGCCAGCAGCACCCAGACAGGGCCCGGTGAAGCTTTCTTT. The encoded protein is CASSTQTGPGEAFF.

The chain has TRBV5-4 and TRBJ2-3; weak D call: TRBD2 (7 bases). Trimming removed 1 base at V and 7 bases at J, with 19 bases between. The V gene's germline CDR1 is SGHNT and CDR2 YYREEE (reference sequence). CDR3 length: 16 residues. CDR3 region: CASSLSAGASWNTQYF. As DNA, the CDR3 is TGTGCCAGCAGCTTGTCGGCGGGGGCCTCCTGGAATACGCAGTATTTT.

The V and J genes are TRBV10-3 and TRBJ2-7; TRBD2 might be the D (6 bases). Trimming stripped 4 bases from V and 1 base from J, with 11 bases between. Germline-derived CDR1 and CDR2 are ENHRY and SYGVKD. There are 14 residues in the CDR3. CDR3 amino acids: CAISVTAGSYEQYF. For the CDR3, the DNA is TGTGCCATCAGTGTCACAGCGGGTTCCTACGAGCAGTACTTC.

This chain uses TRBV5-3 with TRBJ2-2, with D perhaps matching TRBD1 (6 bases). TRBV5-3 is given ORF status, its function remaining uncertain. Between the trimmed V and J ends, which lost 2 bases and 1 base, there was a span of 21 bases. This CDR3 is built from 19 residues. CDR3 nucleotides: TGTGCCAGAAGCTTCCCCAGAGACAGGTCAATTGGGAACACCGGGGAGCTGTTTTTT. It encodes CARSFPRDRSIGNTGELFF.

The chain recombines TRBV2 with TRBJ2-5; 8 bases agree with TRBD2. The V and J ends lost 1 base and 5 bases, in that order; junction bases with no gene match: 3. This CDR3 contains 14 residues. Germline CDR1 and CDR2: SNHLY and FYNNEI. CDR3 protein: CASSEGTSLETQYF. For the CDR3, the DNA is TGTGCCAGCAGTGAAGGGACTAGCTTGGAGACCCAGTACTTC.

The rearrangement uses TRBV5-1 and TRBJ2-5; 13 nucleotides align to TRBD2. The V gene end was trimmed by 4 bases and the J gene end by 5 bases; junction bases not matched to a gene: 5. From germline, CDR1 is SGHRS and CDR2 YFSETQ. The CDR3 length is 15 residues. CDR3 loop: CASSRGTSGTETQYF. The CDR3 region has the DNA TGCGCCAGCAGCCGGGGGACTAGCGGGACGGAGACCCAGTACTTC.

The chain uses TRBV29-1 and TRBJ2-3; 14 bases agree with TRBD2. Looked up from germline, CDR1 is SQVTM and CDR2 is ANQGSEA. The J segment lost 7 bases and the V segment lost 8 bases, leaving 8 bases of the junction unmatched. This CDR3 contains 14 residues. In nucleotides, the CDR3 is TGCAGCACCACCGGGACTAGCGGGAGTAATACGCAGTATTTT. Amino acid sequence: CSTTGTSGSNTQYF.

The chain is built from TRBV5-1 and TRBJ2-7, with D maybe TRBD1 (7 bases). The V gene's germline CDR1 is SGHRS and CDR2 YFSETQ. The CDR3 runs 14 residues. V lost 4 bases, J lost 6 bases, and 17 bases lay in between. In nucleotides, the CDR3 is TGCGCCAGCAGCCCCAGGGGGGTCAAGGGCGAGCAGTACTTC. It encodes CASSPRGVKGEQYF.

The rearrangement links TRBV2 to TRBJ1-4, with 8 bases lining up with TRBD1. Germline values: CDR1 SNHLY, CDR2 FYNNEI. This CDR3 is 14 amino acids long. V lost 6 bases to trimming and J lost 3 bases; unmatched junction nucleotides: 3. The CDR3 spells CASSYRGANEKLFF. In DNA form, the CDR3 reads TGTGCCAGCAGCTACAGGGGGGCTAATGAAAAACTGTTTTTT. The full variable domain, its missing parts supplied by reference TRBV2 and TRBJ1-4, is EPEVTQTPSHQVTQMGQEVILRCVPISNHLYFYWYRQILGQKVEFLVSFYNNEISEKSEIFDDQFSVERPDGSNFTLKIRSTKLEDSAMYFCASSYRGANEKLFFGSGTQLSVL.

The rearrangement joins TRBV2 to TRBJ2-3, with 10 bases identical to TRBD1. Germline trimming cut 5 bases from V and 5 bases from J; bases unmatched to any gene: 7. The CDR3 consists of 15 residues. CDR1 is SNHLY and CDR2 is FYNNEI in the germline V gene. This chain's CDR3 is CASSLRQGAQDTQYF. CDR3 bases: TGTGCCAGCAGTCTCCGACAGGGGGCGCAAGATACGCAGTATTTT. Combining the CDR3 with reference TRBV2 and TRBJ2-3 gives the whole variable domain EPEVTQTPSHQVTQMGQEVILRCVPISNHLYFYWYRQILGQKVEFLVSFYNNEISEKSEIFDDQFSVERPDGSNFTLKIRSTKLEDSAMYFCASSLRQGAQDTQYFGPGTRLTVL.

The CDR3 nucleotides are TGTGCCAGTAGTATTCCCCGGGGAGGAAACACCATATATTTT. It codes for CASSIPRGGNTIYF. The chain is built from TRBV19 and TRBJ1-3, with D unclear. Germline lookup yields CDR1 LNHDA and CDR2 SQIVND (reference sequence). V was cut by 3 bases and J by 4 bases, with 10 bases left in between. CDR3 length: 14 amino acids.

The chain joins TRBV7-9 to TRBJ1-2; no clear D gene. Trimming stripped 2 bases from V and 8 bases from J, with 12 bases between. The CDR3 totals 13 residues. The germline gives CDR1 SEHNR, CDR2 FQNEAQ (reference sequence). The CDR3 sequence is CASSLYDGEGYTF. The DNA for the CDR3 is TGTGCCAGCAGCTTATATGACGGGGAGGGCTACACCTTC.

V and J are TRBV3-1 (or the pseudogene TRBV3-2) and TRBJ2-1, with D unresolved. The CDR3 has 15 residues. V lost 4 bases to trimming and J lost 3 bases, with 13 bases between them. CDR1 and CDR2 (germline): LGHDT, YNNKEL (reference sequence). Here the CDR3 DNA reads TGTGCCAGCAGCCTAAAGTCACAGCACTACAATGAGCAGTTCTTC. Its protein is CASSLKSQHYNEQFF.

CDR3 amino acids: CASSLSGYTGELFF. The DNA for the CDR3 is TGCGCCAGCAGCCTTAGCGGTTACACCGGGGAGCTGTTTTTT. The chain recombines TRBV5-1 with TRBJ2-2, with a tentative D call TRBD2 (6 bases). The germline CDR1 and CDR2 sequences are SGHRS and YFSETQ. The CDR3 is 14 residues long. The V end lost 4 bases, the J end lost 3 bases, and 10 bases lay between the germline ends.

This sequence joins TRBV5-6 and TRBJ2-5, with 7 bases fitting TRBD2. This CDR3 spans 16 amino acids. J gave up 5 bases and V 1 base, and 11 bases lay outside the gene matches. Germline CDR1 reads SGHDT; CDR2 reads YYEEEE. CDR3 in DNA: TGTGCCAGCAGCTTGAGGATAGCGGGCCTCGGGGAGACCCAGTACTTC. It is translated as CASSLRIAGLGETQYF.

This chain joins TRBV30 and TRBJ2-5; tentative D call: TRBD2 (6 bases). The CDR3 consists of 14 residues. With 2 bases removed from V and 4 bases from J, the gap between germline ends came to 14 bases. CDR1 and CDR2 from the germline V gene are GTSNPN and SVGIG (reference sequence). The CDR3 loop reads CAWSSSGRSETQYF. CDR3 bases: TGTGCCTGGAGTTCCTCCGGGAGATCAGAGACCCAGTACTTC.

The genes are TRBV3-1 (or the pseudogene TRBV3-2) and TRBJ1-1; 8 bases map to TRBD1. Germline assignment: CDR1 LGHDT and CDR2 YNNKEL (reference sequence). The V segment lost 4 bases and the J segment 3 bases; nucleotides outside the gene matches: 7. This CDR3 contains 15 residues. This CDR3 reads CASSPGGAVDTEAFF. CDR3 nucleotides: TGTGCCAGCAGCCCAGGGGGCGCGGTGGACACTGAAGCTTTCTTT.

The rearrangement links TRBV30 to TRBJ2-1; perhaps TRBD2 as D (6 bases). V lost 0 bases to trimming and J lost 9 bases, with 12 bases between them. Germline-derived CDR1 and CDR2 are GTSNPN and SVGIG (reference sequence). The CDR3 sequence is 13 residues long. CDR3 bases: TGTGCCTGGAGTGTACAGGCGGGGACTGAGCAGTTCTTC. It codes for CAWSVQAGTEQFF.

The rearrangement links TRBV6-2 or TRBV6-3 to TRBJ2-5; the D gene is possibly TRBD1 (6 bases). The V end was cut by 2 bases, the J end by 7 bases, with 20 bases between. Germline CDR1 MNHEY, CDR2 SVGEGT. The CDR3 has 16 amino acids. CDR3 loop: CASSYPQGRGVGTQYF. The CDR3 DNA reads TGTGCCAGCAGTTACCCTCAAGGCAGGGGAGTAGGGACCCAGTACTTC.

The CDR3 sequence is CARTVRDNSYEQYF. DNA for the CDR3: TGCGCCAGGACAGTTCGGGACAACTCCTACGAGCAGTACTTC. This chain uses TRBV10-1 with TRBJ2-7; possible D gene TRBD1, 6 bases. Per germline, CDR1 WNHNN and CDR2 SYGVQD (reference sequence). Between the trimmed V and J ends, which lost 9 bases and 0 bases, there was a span of 15 bases. There are 14 residues in the CDR3.

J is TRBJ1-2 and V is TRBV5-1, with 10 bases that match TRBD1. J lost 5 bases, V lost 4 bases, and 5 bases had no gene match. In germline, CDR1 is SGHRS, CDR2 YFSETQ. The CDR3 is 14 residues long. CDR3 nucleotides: TGCGCCAGCAGCCACGGACAGGGGGTATATGGCTACACCTTC. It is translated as CASSHGQGVYGYTF.

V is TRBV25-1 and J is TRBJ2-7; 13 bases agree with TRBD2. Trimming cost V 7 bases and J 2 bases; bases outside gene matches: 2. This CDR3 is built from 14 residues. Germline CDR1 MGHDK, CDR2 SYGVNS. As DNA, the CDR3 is TGTGCCAGCAATACTAGCGGGAGGGCCTACGAGCAGTACTTC. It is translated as CASNTSGRAYEQYF.

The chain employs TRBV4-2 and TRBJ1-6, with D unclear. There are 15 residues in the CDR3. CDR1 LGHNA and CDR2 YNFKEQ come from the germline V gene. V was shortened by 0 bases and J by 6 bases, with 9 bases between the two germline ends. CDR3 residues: CASSQDQRGNSPLHF. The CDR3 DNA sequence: TGTGCCAGCAGCCAAGATCAGCGGGGTAATTCACCCCTCCACTTT.

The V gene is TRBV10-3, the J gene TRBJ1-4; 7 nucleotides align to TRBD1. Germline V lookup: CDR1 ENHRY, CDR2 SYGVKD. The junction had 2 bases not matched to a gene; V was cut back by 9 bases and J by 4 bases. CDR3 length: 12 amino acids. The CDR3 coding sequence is TGTGCCATATCAGGGGGTAATGAAAAACTGTTTTTT. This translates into CAISGGNEKLFF.

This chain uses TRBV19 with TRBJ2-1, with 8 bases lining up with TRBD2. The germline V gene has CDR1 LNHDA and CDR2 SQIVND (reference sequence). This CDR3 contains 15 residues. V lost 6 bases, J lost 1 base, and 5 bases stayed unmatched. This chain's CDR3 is CASRTSGTSYNEQFF. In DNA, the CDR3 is TGTGCCAGTAGAACTAGCGGTACGTCCTACAATGAGCAGTTCTTC.

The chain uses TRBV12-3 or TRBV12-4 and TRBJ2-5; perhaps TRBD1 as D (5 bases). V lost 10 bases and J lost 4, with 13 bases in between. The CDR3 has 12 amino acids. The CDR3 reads CATSDRRETQYF. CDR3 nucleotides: TGTGCCACCTCCGACAGACGAGAGACCCAGTACTTC.

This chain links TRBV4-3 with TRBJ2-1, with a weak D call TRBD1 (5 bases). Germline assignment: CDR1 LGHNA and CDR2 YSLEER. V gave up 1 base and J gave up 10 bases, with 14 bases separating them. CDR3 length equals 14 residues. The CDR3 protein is CASSQVGVLGEQFF. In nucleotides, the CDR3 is TGCGCCAGCAGCCAAGTAGGGGTTCTTGGGGAGCAGTTCTTC.